Sequencing of this T cell receptor (beta chain) was carried out in a study of response to subunit inactivated influenza vaccine. Whole-study findings and limits: Few new T cells, the authors suggested, are recruited by each seasonal influenza vaccination.

This clonotype was counted ten times or more. No antigen is known for it. Germline values: CDR1 SQVTM, CDR2 ANQGSEA. The length of the CDR3 is 13 residues. Trimming shortened V by 3 bases and J by 3 bases, and 10 bases separated the two germline ends. Via MiXCR, TCRdb re-called the RT-PCR reads, giving one row per CDR3 protein. The sample comprises 500,000 to 600,000 distinct CDR3 sequences, about 15% of which are singletons, and 3% rests with the top ten. Sample: CD4+ T cells sorted from PBMCs, taken around 25 months after vaccination. The receptor's source is a man aged 45-69 years who received an inactivated influenza vaccine. V and J are TRBV29-1 and TRBJ2-3; possibly TRBD2 for D (5 bases). The CDR3 DNA is TGCAGCGTTGATCTCCGGGGTACAGATACGCAGTATTTT. This encodes CSVDLRGTDTQYF.